These T cell receptor beta chains were read from a single sample in a study of beta chain features in type 1 diabetes. The method was immunoSEQ multiplex PCR; TCRdb's version includes in-frame clones alone and lacks a portion of them. This sample yields about half a million clones, of which approximately 10% are seen a single time; roughly 0.046% belongs to the top ten. Input material: naive CD4+ T cells from blood. The receptors originated from a woman aged 18-29 years in good health. The CDR3 runs from the conserved cysteine through the conserved F or W. The D gene is left open where the match is weak. Part of the rows lack a size; the others show once, few, many or a class for expanded clones.

abundance: many
d_gene: TRBD1
v_gene: TRBV10-3
j_gene: TRBJ2-5
CDR3aa: CAIGQGQETQYF
CDR3nt: TGTGCCATAGGACAGGGGCAAGAGACCCAGTACTTC

abundance: .
d_gene: .
v_gene: TRBV6-5
j_gene: TRBJ2-1
CDR3aa: CASSYRFQSYNEQFF
CDR3nt: TGTGCCAGCAGTTACCGATTTCAGAGCTACAATGAGCAGTTCTTC

abundance: .
d_gene: TRBD2
v_gene: TRBV9
j_gene: TRBJ2-5
CDR3aa: CASSVGTIGGGQETQYF
CDR3nt: TGTGCCAGCAGCGTAGGGACTATAGGCGGGGGCCAAGAGACCCAGTACTTC

abundance: .
d_gene: .
v_gene: TRBV30
j_gene: TRBJ1-6
CDR3aa: CAWRLKTYNSPLHF
CDR3nt: TGTGCCTGGAGATTAAAGACTTATAATTCACCCCTCCACTTT

abundance: few
d_gene: TRBD2
v_gene: TRBV30
j_gene: TRBJ2-3
CDR3aa: CAWVLAGGADTQYF
CDR3nt: TGTGCCTGGGTACTAGCGGGAGGGGCAGATACGCAGTATTTT

abundance: few
d_gene: TRBD1
v_gene: TRBV5-4
j_gene: TRBJ2-5
CDR3aa: CASSFGQVEGETQYF
CDR3nt: TGTGCCAGCAGCTTTGGACAGGTTGAAGGAGAGACCCAGTACTTC

abundance: .
d_gene: .
v_gene: TRBV7-2
j_gene: TRBJ2-5
CDR3aa: CASSFQSGRETQYF
CDR3nt: TGTGCCAGCAGCTTCCAGAGCGGCCGGGAGACCCAGTACTTC

abundance: .
d_gene: .
v_gene: TRBV4-3
j_gene: TRBJ1-2
CDR3aa: CASTGKLSNYGYTF
CDR3nt: TGCGCCAGCACCGGAAAACTATCTAACTATGGCTACACCTTC

abundance: .
d_gene: TRBD1
v_gene: TRBV25-1
j_gene: TRBJ2-5
CDR3aa: CASSRTGGVGMTQYF
CDR3nt: TGTGCCAGCAGCAGGACAGGGGGCGTTGGGATGACCCAGTACTTC

abundance: few
d_gene: .
v_gene: TRBV6-5
j_gene: TRBJ1-1
CDR3aa: CASSYLGITEAFF
CDR3nt: TGTGCCAGCAGTTACCTAGGGATTACTGAAGCTTTCTTT

abundance: few
d_gene: TRBD2
v_gene: TRBV5-4
j_gene: TRBJ2-1
CDR3aa: CASSLTLLAGEYNEQFF
CDR3nt: TGTGCCAGCAGCTTGACCTTACTAGCGGGGGAGTACAATGAGCAGTTCTTC

abundance: .
d_gene: TRBD1
v_gene: TRBV4-1
j_gene: TRBJ2-1
CDR3aa: CASSRETGGSYNEQFF
CDR3nt: TGCGCCAGCAGCCGTGAGACAGGGGGCTCCTACAATGAGCAGTTCTTC

abundance: .
d_gene: .
v_gene: TRBV20-1
j_gene: TRBJ2-5
CDR3aa: CSASGEETQYF
CDR3nt: TGCAGTGCTAGCGGAGAAGAGACCCAGTACTTC

abundance: few
d_gene: TRBD1
v_gene: TRBV19
j_gene: TRBJ2-3
CDR3aa: CASSIRTGSTDTQYF
CDR3nt: TGTGCCAGTAGTATCCGGACAGGGTCGACAGATACGCAGTATTTT

abundance: few
d_gene: .
v_gene: TRBV5-6
j_gene: TRBJ2-1
CDR3aa: CASSRVGSGEQFF
CDR3nt: TGTGCCAGCAGCCGCGTTGGGAGCGGTGAGCAGTTCTTC

abundance: .
d_gene: .
v_gene: TRBV29-1
j_gene: TRBJ2-3
CDR3aa: CSGRVGGPPSTDTQYF
CDR3nt: TGCAGCGGCCGCGTGGGGGGACCCCCTAGCACAGATACGCAGTATTTT

abundance: few
d_gene: .
v_gene: TRBV11-2
j_gene: TRBJ2-1
CDR3aa: CASSPRTVSYNEQFF
CDR3nt: TGTGCCAGCAGCCCTCGGACAGTCTCCTACAATGAGCAGTTCTTC

abundance: few
d_gene: .
v_gene: TRBV20-1
j_gene: TRBJ1-1
CDR3aa: CSARSGSEAFF
CDR3nt: TGCAGTGCTAGATCCGGTTCTGAAGCTTTCTTT

abundance: .
d_gene: TRBD1
v_gene: TRBV5-4
j_gene: TRBJ2-3
CDR3aa: CASIRDRGTDTQYF
CDR3nt: TGTGCCAGCATCCGGGACAGGGGGACAGATACGCAGTATTTT

abundance: few
d_gene: .
v_gene: TRBV7-2
j_gene: TRBJ2-1
CDR3aa: CASSHPRGGWKLF
CDR3nt: TGTGCCAGCAGCCACCCCCGTGGCGGGTGGAAACTCTTC

abundance: few
d_gene: TRBD2
v_gene: TRBV7-8
j_gene: TRBJ2-5
CDR3aa: CASSSGLAGTYQETQYF
CDR3nt: TGTGCCAGCAGTAGCGGCCTAGCGGGGACGTATCAAGAGACCCAGTACTTC

abundance: few
d_gene: .
v_gene: TRBV4-2
j_gene: TRBJ2-3
CDR3aa: CASRPGTTSADTQYF
CDR3nt: TGTGCCAGCAGACCCGGTACCACGAGCGCAGATACGCAGTATTTT

abundance: .
d_gene: TRBD2
v_gene: TRBV18
j_gene: TRBJ2-7
CDR3aa: CASSGGTSGSYEQYF
CDR3nt: TGTGCCAGCTCAGGCGGGACTAGCGGGAGCTACGAGCAGTACTTC

abundance: few
d_gene: .
v_gene: TRBV29-1
j_gene: TRBJ1-1
CDR3aa: CSVDSRRVGEAFF
CDR3nt: TGCAGCGTTGATTCACGCAGGGTGGGTGAAGCTTTCTTT

abundance: few
d_gene: .
v_gene: TRBV18
j_gene: TRBJ2-5
CDR3aa: CASSPSLAETQYF
CDR3nt: TGTGCCAGCTCACCATCACTTGCGGAGACCCAGTACTTC

abundance: few
d_gene: .
v_gene: TRBV29-1
j_gene: TRBJ1-1
CDR3aa: CSAQENTEAFF
CDR3nt: TGCAGCGCCCAAGAGAACACTGAAGCTTTCTTT

abundance: .
d_gene: .
v_gene: TRBV7-8
j_gene: TRBJ2-3
CDR3aa: CASSLAEAQYF
CDR3nt: TGTGCCAGCAGCTTGGCAGAGGCGCAGTATTTT

abundance: few
d_gene: TRBD1
v_gene: TRBV9
j_gene: TRBJ2-6
CDR3aa: CASSRDRAGANVLTF
CDR3nt: TGTGCCAGCAGCAGAGACAGGGCCGGGGCCAACGTCCTGACTTTC

abundance: few
d_gene: TRBD1
v_gene: TRBV19
j_gene: TRBJ1-1
CDR3aa: CASSQPGTVNTEAFF
CDR3nt: TGTGCCAGTAGTCAACCCGGGACAGTTAACACTGAAGCTTTCTTT

abundance: few
d_gene: TRBD1
v_gene: TRBV4-1
j_gene: TRBJ2-3
CDR3aa: CASSQVGDRNPIGHTQYF
CDR3nt: TGCGCCAGCAGCCAAGTTGGGGACAGGAACCCTATTGGTCATACGCAGTATTTT

abundance: .
d_gene: .
v_gene: TRBV29-1
j_gene: TRBJ1-1
CDR3aa: CSVDGLQNTEAFF
CDR3nt: TGCAGCGTTGATGGGTTGCAGAACACTGAAGCTTTCTTT

abundance: few
d_gene: .
v_gene: TRBV29-1
j_gene: TRBJ2-1
CDR3aa: CSVTGLTYNEQFF
CDR3nt: TGCAGCGTTACAGGGTTGACCTACAATGAGCAGTTCTTC

abundance: few
d_gene: TRBD1
v_gene: TRBV4-3
j_gene: TRBJ2-5
CDR3aa: CASSQRTTGSLETQYF
CDR3nt: TGCGCCAGCAGCCAACGAACGACAGGGAGTTTAGAGACCCAGTACTTC

abundance: .
d_gene: .
v_gene: TRBV7-2
j_gene: TRBJ1-2
CDR3aa: CASSLAGRYGYTF
CDR3nt: TGTGCCAGCAGCTTGGCCGGACGGTATGGCTACACCTTC

abundance: .
d_gene: .
v_gene: TRBV25-1
j_gene: TRBJ1-2
CDR3aa: CASSGSWERVYYGYTF
CDR3nt: TGTGCCAGCAGTGGCTCATGGGAGAGGGTCTACTATGGCTACACCTTC

abundance: .
d_gene: .
v_gene: TRBV11-2
j_gene: TRBJ2-5
CDR3aa: CASSTVATSRQETQYF
CDR3nt: TGTGCCAGCAGCACAGTGGCGACCAGCAGGCAAGAGACCCAGTACTTC

abundance: .
d_gene: .
v_gene: TRBV18
j_gene: TRBJ1-4
CDR3aa: CASTPGLNEKLFF
CDR3nt: TGTGCCAGCACCCCAGGGCTTAATGAAAAACTGTTTTTT

abundance: .
d_gene: TRBD1
v_gene: TRBV27
j_gene: TRBJ2-4
CDR3aa: CASSSHPQGAKNIQYF
CDR3nt: TGTGCCAGCAGTTCTCACCCACAGGGGGCCAAAAACATTCAGTACTTC

abundance: few
d_gene: TRBD1
v_gene: TRBV7-9
j_gene: TRBJ2-7
CDR3aa: CASSTGTGIYEQYF
CDR3nt: TGTGCCAGCAGCACCGGGACAGGGATTTACGAGCAGTACTTC

abundance: few
d_gene: TRBD1
v_gene: TRBV18
j_gene: TRBJ2-1
CDR3aa: CASYNPGGSYNEQFF
CDR3nt: TGTGCCAGCTACAACCCAGGGGGCTCCTACAATGAGCAGTTCTTC

abundance: few
d_gene: .
v_gene: TRBV19
j_gene: TRBJ2-5
CDR3aa: CASRLLRETQYF
CDR3nt: TGTGCCTCCCGTCTCCTCAGAGAGACCCAGTACTTC

abundance: .
d_gene: .
v_gene: TRBV25-1
j_gene: TRBJ1-1
CDR3aa: CASKKDGMNTEAFF
CDR3nt: TGTGCCAGCAAAAAGGACGGGATGAACACTGAAGCTTTCTTT

abundance: few
d_gene: TRBD2
v_gene: TRBV11-3
j_gene: TRBJ2-5
CDR3aa: CASSLLSPGLAGETQYF
CDR3nt: TGTGCCAGCAGCTTACTGTCTCCGGGACTAGCGGGAGAGACCCAGTACTTC

abundance: many
d_gene: .
v_gene: TRBV4-3
j_gene: TRBJ2-6
CDR3aa: CASSQDGVSGANVLTF
CDR3nt: TGCGCCAGCAGCCAAGACGGCGTCTCTGGGGCCAACGTCCTGACTTTC

abundance: .
d_gene: .
v_gene: TRBV9
j_gene: TRBJ2-2
CDR3aa: CASSARGSVHTGELFF
CDR3nt: TGTGCCAGCAGCGCGCGTGGTAGCGTACACACCGGGGAGCTGTTTTTT

abundance: .
d_gene: .
v_gene: TRBV28
j_gene: TRBJ2-2
CDR3aa: CASTSSNTGELFF
CDR3nt: TGTGCCAGCACCAGTTCGAACACCGGGGAGCTGTTTTTT

abundance: .
d_gene: .
v_gene: TRBV9
j_gene: TRBJ1-1
CDR3aa: CASSTGTPNTEAFF
CDR3nt: TGTGCCAGCAGCACCGGGACACCGAACACTGAAGCTTTCTTT

abundance: few
d_gene: .
v_gene: TRBV29-1
j_gene: TRBJ2-5
CDR3aa: CSVWAGDQETQYF
CDR3nt: TGCAGCGTGTGGGCAGGGGACCAAGAGACCCAGTACTTC

abundance: .
d_gene: .
v_gene: TRBV7-2
j_gene: TRBJ2-3
CDR3aa: CASSWGPGRRADTQYF
CDR3nt: TGTGCCAGCAGTTGGGGACCGGGAAGGAGGGCAGATACGCAGTATTTT

abundance: few
d_gene: .
v_gene: TRBV16
j_gene: TRBJ1-2
CDR3aa: CASSQIQPGSQGRYGYTF
CDR3nt: TGTGCCAGCAGCCAGATTCAACCGGGCTCCCAGGGGAGGTATGGCTACACCTTC

abundance: .
d_gene: .
v_gene: TRBV27
j_gene: TRBJ2-6
CDR3aa: CASSLRHRSGANVLTF
CDR3nt: TGTGCCAGCAGTTTAAGACACCGCTCTGGGGCCAACGTCCTGACTTTC

abundance: many
d_gene: .
v_gene: TRBV4-3
j_gene: TRBJ2-1
CDR3aa: CASSQGTTNEQFF
CDR3nt: TGCGCCAGCAGCCAAGGGACTACCAATGAGCAGTTCTTC

abundance: .
d_gene: .
v_gene: TRBV14
j_gene: TRBJ2-3
CDR3aa: CASSQDLQGQGTDTQYF
CDR3nt: TGTGCCAGCAGCCAAGATCTCCAGGGGCAAGGCACAGATACGCAGTATTTT

abundance: .
d_gene: .
v_gene: TRBV19
j_gene: TRBJ2-1
CDR3aa: CASRTGLYNEQFF
CDR3nt: TGTGCCAGTAGAACAGGGTTGTACAATGAGCAGTTCTTC

abundance: .
d_gene: .
v_gene: TRBV6-6
j_gene: TRBJ2-7
CDR3aa: CASSSIYEQYF
CDR3nt: TGTGCCAGCAGTTCCATCTACGAGCAGTACTTC

abundance: few
d_gene: .
v_gene: TRBV5-1
j_gene: TRBJ2-1
CDR3aa: CASSLVTSSYNEQFF
CDR3nt: TGCGCCAGCAGCTTGGTGACGAGTTCCTACAATGAGCAGTTCTTC

abundance: few
d_gene: .
v_gene: TRBV19
j_gene: TRBJ2-5
CDR3aa: CASSIIGEETQYF
CDR3nt: TGTGCCAGTAGTATAATAGGGGAAGAGACCCAGTACTTC

abundance: many
d_gene: .
v_gene: TRBV30
j_gene: TRBJ1-1
CDR3aa: CAWTYGVLNTEAFF
CDR3nt: TGTGCCTGGACATACGGGGTGTTGAACACTGAAGCTTTCTTT